This T cell receptor beta chain was recovered during a study of cytomegalovirus exposure and HLA in healthy donors. The V gene lost 5 bases and the J gene lost 1 base, with 8 bases spanning the gap. Germline assignment: CDR1 MNHEY and CDR2 SVGAGI. This CDR3 is 13 amino acids long. With regard to this clone: As yet, its antigen is unknown.

The PCR made use of 60 Vbeta and 13 Jbeta primers. Generated by immunoSEQ multiplex PCR, the TCRdb table keeps only in-frame clones and is missing some. Its clone listing holds 130,000 or so clones. Study outcomes and limitations: The study assumed roughly uniform donor sequencing depth for presence/absence analyses. Associated with HLA alleles at 0.05 false discovery rate in a later analysis were about 17,000 TCR beta sequences. Earlier findings revealed that most TCR beta V segments proved productive either about 87% or about 30% of the time.

As for the donors, each was a healthy bone marrow donor. The sequenced sample was PBMCs. This sequence joins TRBV6-5 and TRBJ1-1; D remains unclear. The receptor was isolated from a woman aged 60 to 75 in good health and CMV-seronegative. For the CDR3, the DNA is TGTGCCAGCAGTCGTCAGGAGAACACTGAAGCTTTCTTT. It encodes CASSRQENTEAFF.